This is a list of T cell receptor beta chains from one sample in a study of blood T cell repertoires in COVID-19. The protocol was immunoSEQ multiplex PCR, while the TCRdb copy is restricted to in-frame clones and leaves out a portion. The sample holds roughly 99,000 clones, roughly 88% seen once. Specimen: peripheral blood. These receptor sequences come from a man in his fifties with active or convalescent COVID-19. The CDR3 runs from the conserved cysteine through the conserved F or W. D genes are given only for firm matches. The size entry is marked missing in some rows and otherwise reads once, few, many or a size class.

clone_size	v_call	d_call	j_call	cdr3_aa	cdr3_nt
.	TRBV6-2/TRBV6-3	.	TRBJ1-2	CASSHRRGFSGYTF	TGTGCCAGCAGCCACAGACGGGGGTTCTCGGGCTACACCTTC
.	TRBV10-3	.	TRBJ2-1	CAIAGQNNEQFF	TGTGCCATCGCGGGACAGAACAATGAGCAGTTCTTC
few	TRBV5-1	.	TRBJ2-7	CASSLLGTGNEQYF	TGCGCCAGCAGCTTGCTTGGGACTGGGAACGAGCAGTACTTC
.	TRBV2	.	TRBJ2-2	CASSPQNTGELFF	TGTGCCAGCAGTCCCCAGAACACCGGGGAGCTGTTTTTT
few	TRBV28	.	TRBJ2-1	CASSFGDISFSYNEQFF	TGTGCCAGCAGTTTCGGGGACATTAGCTTCTCCTACAATGAGCAGTTCTTC
.	TRBV11-2	.	TRBJ2-3	CASSPSERSTDTQYF	TGTGCCAGCAGCCCCTCCGAGCGGAGCACAGATACGCAGTATTTT
.	TRBV28	.	TRBJ2-7	CASSLSRGEQYF	TGTGCCAGCAGTTTATCCCGAGGCGAGCAGTACTTC
few	TRBV6-5	.	TRBJ1-4	CASSYRTPTNEKLFF	TGTGCCAGCAGTTACCGCACTCCAACTAATGAAAAACTGTTTTTT
few	TRBV12-3/TRBV12-4	.	TRBJ1-3	CASKQGEGNTIYF	TGTGCCAGCAAACAGGGAGAGGGAAACACCATATATTTT
.	TRBV5-1	.	TRBJ1-1	CASSLTGNMNTEAFF	TGCGCCAGCAGCTTGACAGGGAACATGAACACTGAAGCTTTCTTT
.	TRBV27	TRBD2	TRBJ2-7	CASSFRTSGSGDEQYF	TGTGCCAGCAGTTTTCGGACTAGCGGGAGTGGAGACGAGCAGTACTTC
once	TRBV5-8	TRBD1	TRBJ1-1	CASRGQGEVEWAFF	TGTGCCAGCAGGGGACAGGGGGAAGTGGAGTGGGCTTTCTTT
.	TRBV25-1	TRBD2	TRBJ2-5	CASSWTSGIQETQYF	TGTGCCAGCAGTTGGACTAGCGGGATTCAAGAGACCCAGTACTTC
once	TRBV21-1	.	TRBJ2-7	CASSKEAYPRRGRKDEQYF	TGTGCCAGCAGCAAAGAGGCGTATCCTAGAAGAGGGCGAAAAGACGAGCAGTACTTC
.	TRBV7-9	TRBD1	TRBJ1-3	CASSWDSSGNTIYF	TGTGCCAGCAGCTGGGACAGTTCTGGAAACACCATATATTTT
.	TRBV30	TRBD1	TRBJ2-3	CAWRPGQGTQYF	TGTGCCTGGAGACCTGGACAGGGCACGCAGTATTTT
.	TRBV6-5	.	TRBJ1-3	CASSYGTPGNTIYF	TGTGCCAGCAGTTACGGCACGCCGGGAAACACCATATATTTT
.	TRBV3-1/TRBV3-2	TRBD2	TRBJ2-7	CASSQWGTSGNKYEQYF	TGTGCCAGCAGCCAATGGGGGACTAGCGGGAATAAATACGAGCAGTACTTC
.	TRBV2	.	TRBJ1-6	CASRTNRATNSPLHF	TGTGCCAGCAGGACGAACAGGGCCACAAATTCACCCCTCCACTTT
.	TRBV5-1	TRBD2	TRBJ2-1	CASSQRTSGSGGGEQFF	TGCGCCAGCAGCCAACGGACTAGCGGGAGTGGAGGGGGTGAGCAGTTCTTC
.	TRBV28	.	TRBJ2-7	CASSSPQGSDVYEQYF	TGTGCCAGCAGTTCTCCACAGGGTAGCGACGTCTACGAGCAGTACTTC
.	TRBV25-1	TRBD2	TRBJ2-1	CASSEFGLAGVDEQFF	TGTGCCAGCAGTGAATTCGGGCTAGCGGGAGTGGATGAGCAGTTCTTC
.	TRBV6-6	TRBD2	TRBJ2-2	CASSSLAGGHAELFF	TGTGCCAGCAGTTCACTAGCGGGAGGGCATGCGGAGCTGTTTTTT
once	TRBV5-1	TRBD1	TRBJ2-2	CASSLDRGLAGELFF	TGCGCCAGCAGCTTAGACAGGGGGCTTGCCGGGGAGCTGTTTTTT
once	TRBV11-2	.	TRBJ2-5	CASSLVRSTAETQYF	TGTGCCAGCAGCTTAGTCCGGAGTACGGCCGAGACCCAGTACTTC
once	TRBV12-3/TRBV12-4	.	TRBJ1-1	CASSFSTGTRAFF	TGTGCCAGCAGTTTTTCGACAGGAACCCGAGCTTTCTTT
.	TRBV27	TRBD2	TRBJ2-5	CASPPRGLAGVKETQYF	TGTGCCAGCCCCCCCCGGGGGCTAGCGGGAGTAAAAGAGACCCAGTACTTC
.	TRBV5-4	TRBD1	TRBJ1-2	CASSLGQGAENYGYTF	TGTGCCAGCAGCCTCGGACAGGGGGCCGAAAACTATGGCTACACCTTC
once	TRBV28	.	TRBJ1-4	CASSLLSSGKLFF	TGTGCCAGCAGTTTATTATCGTCCGGGAAACTGTTTTTT
.	TRBV27	TRBD2	TRBJ2-7	CASSLGPSGVYEQYF	TGTGCCAGCAGTTTAGGGCCTAGCGGGGTCTACGAGCAGTACTTC
.	TRBV11-3	.	TRBJ2-2	CASSLAGRSGELFF	TGTGCCAGCAGCTTAGCAGGGCGGTCCGGGGAGCTGTTTTTT
.	TRBV4-1	TRBD2	TRBJ2-1	CASSQWTSGAYNEQFF	TGCGCCAGCAGCCAGTGGACTAGCGGGGCGTACAATGAGCAGTTCTTC
.	TRBV6-5	.	TRBJ2-5	CASSPQGTQETQYF	TGTGCCAGCAGTCCCCAGGGTACCCAAGAGACCCAGTACTTC
.	TRBV5-6	.	TRBJ2-1	CASSLLYNEQFF	TGTGCCAGCAGCCTTCTATACAATGAGCAGTTCTTC
.	TRBV7-9	.	TRBJ1-1	CARRSGPIRTEAFF	TGTGCCAGGAGGTCCGGACCCATTCGGACAGAAGCTTTCTTT
once	TRBV9	TRBD2	TRBJ2-5	CARTPSGPETQYF	TGTGCCAGAACCCCTAGCGGCCCGGAGACCCAGTACTTC
.	TRBV28	.	TRBJ1-2	CASSAVRSYGYTF	TGTGCCAGCAGTGCGGTCCGATCCTATGGCTACACCTTC
.	TRBV6-5	TRBD1	TRBJ1-2	CASSLTGGTKGYTF	TGTGCCAGCAGTCTGACAGGGGGCACGAAAGGCTACACCTTC
.	TRBV5-4	TRBD2	TRBJ2-3	CASSLYRTSATDTQYF	TGTGCCAGCAGCTTGTACAGGACTAGCGCAACAGATACGCAGTATTTT
.	TRBV18	.	TRBJ1-3	CASSPSGGRAGNTIYF	TGTGCCAGCTCACCATCCGGGGGGAGAGCTGGAAACACCATATATTTT
.	TRBV19	TRBD1	TRBJ2-7	CASSLPGTGGFYEQYF	TGTGCCAGTAGTCTGCCCGGGACAGGGGGGTTCTACGAGCAGTACTTC
.	TRBV4-3	.	TRBJ2-3	CASSQEAPYRTSTDTQYF	TGCGCCAGCAGCCAAGAAGCCCCCTACAGAACTAGCACAGATACGCAGTATTTT
.	TRBV29-1	TRBD2	TRBJ2-5	CSVPLAAGDETQYF	TGCAGCGTTCCCCTTGCAGCGGGAGACGAGACCCAGTACTTC
.	TRBV5-5	.	TRBJ1-2	CASSLSGDYGYTF	TGTGCCAGCAGCTTATCGGGGGACTATGGCTACACCTTC
.	TRBV24-1	TRBD1	TRBJ2-2	CATSDFSGDRGPGELFF	TGTGCCACCAGTGATTTTTCAGGAGACAGGGGACCCGGGGAGCTGTTTTTT